This T cell receptor (beta chain) is from a study of human T cells and chemical hapten exposure. Study as a whole: Minor volume differences among pooled libraries chiefly drove per-sample TCR yield variation. Study-wide findings and caveats: Unchanged with DPC sensitization were TCRs above 1 in 1000 frequency.

Individual cDNA molecules (in the library) carried attached unique molecular identifiers. Per the authors' pipeline: From roughly 23,000 to 700,000 TCRs were found per sample, with a median of approximately 96,000. TCRdb reanalysed the reads using MiXCR and keeps one entry per CDR3 protein. The V and J calls, along with clone size, are taken from TCRdb and not from the paper's own processing. The profile shows about 120,000 distinct CDR3 sequences, 8.5% to 9% of them singletons. Someone pulled total RNA out of unfractionated whole blood. This clonotype appeared a few times. Its specificity is not known. This TCR was sampled from a human donor in good health. Some clones in this sample may be carry-over from other donors' samples. Sequenced sample: whole blood.

The CDR3 nucleotides are TGTGCCAGCAGCTTAACGGCGAACTCTGGAAACACCATATATTTT. This codes for CASSLTANSGNTIYF. This sequence joins TRBV7-2 and TRBJ1-3; D uncertain. CDR1 and CDR2 (germline): SGHTA, FQGNSA. The CDR3 extends over 15 amino acids. Trimming removed 2 bases at V and 0 bases at J, with 8 bases between.